This TCR beta chain comes out of a study of blood T cell repertoires in COVID-19. As for the study in general: The origin of the acute and convalescent COVID-19 samples was the United States, Italy and Spain. Sources were T cells, B-cell-depleted T cells, or PBMCs; the material itself was cDNA or gDNA.

Source study methods: By means of reference gene primer amplification, nucleated cell counts were estimated. Method: immunoSEQ multiplex PCR; TCRdb's copy keeps in-frame clones and lacks some. V and J calls and clone size are as listed in that table; D and trimming were resolved from the DNA. The sample carries 150,000 to 200,000 clones, around 80% recorded once. V was clipped by 6 bases and J by 2 bases; unmatched bases: 1. Germline CDR1 LNHDA, CDR2 SQIVND (reference sequence). The CDR3 is 14 residues long. Sequenced sample: peripheral blood. The TCR sequence derives from an elderly woman with acute or convalescent COVID-19. The chain uses TRBV19 and TRBJ2-7; 13 nucleotides align to TRBD2. The CDR3 is CASRTSGRAYEQYF. CDR3 DNA sequence: TGTGCCAGTAGAACTAGCGGGAGGGCCTACGAGCAGTACTTC. The full variable domain, with the rest looked up from reference TRBV19 and TRBJ2-7, is DGGITQSPKYLFRKEGQNVTLSCEQNLNHDAMYWYRQDPGQGLRLIYYSQIVNDFQKGDIAEGYSVSREKKESFPLTVTSAQKNPTAFYLCASRTSGRAYEQYFGPGTRLTVT.